These T cell receptor beta chains were read from a single sample in a study of PD-1 blockade in classical Hodgkin lymphoma. The method was immunoSEQ multiplex PCR; TCRdb's version includes in-frame clones alone and lacks a portion of them. The sample lists some 30,000 clones, about nine tenths occurring once. The sample consisted of CD4+ T cells from blood. The receptors were sampled from a human donor with classical Hodgkin lymphoma. Both conserved end residues are part of each CDR3. A D gene is named only where the DNA matches it firmly. Only part of the rows carry a size: once, few, many, or a class if the clone is expanded.

j_call d_call clone_size v_call cdr3_aa cdr3_nt
TRBJ2-5 . . TRBV5-1 CASSLGGLGASQYF TGCGCCAGCAGCTTGGGAGGCCTTGGGGCGTCCCAGTACTTC
TRBJ1-1 TRBD1 . TRBV6-1 CASSVDQGDTEAFF TGTGCCAGCAGTGTGGATCAGGGGGACACTGAAGCTTTCTTT
TRBJ1-1 . . TRBV5-1 CASSSEQGMNTEAFF TGCGCCAGCAGCTCCGAGCAGGGCATGAACACTGAAGCTTTCTTT
TRBJ2-6 . once TRBV9 CASSVMGSGANVLTF TGTGCCAGCAGCGTAATGGGTTCTGGGGCCAACGTCCTGACTTTC
TRBJ1-1 . . TRBV28 CATLVGATEAFF TGTGCCACCTTGGTCGGGGCAACTGAAGCTTTCTTT
TRBJ1-1 . . TRBV7-2 CASNTDPGKAFF TGTGCCAGCAACACGGACCCAGGGAAAGCTTTCTTT
TRBJ2-1 TRBD2 once TRBV9 CASSLRDLGGEQFF TGTGCCAGCAGCCTCCGGGACTTGGGGGGGGAGCAGTTCTTC
TRBJ2-3 TRBD2 . TRBV5-4 CASSPGLAGALSGADTQYF TGTGCCAGCAGCCCCGGACTAGCGGGAGCGTTGAGCGGGGCAGATACGCAGTATTTT
TRBJ1-3 . few TRBV6-1 CASSSLSSGNTIYF TGTGCCAGCAGCTCACTTAGCTCTGGAAACACCATATATTTT
TRBJ1-1 . few TRBV11-2 CASSGPSFTEAFF TGTGCCAGCAGCGGGCCCTCGTTCACTGAAGCTTTCTTT
TRBJ2-3 . few TRBV7-8 CASSLGRSSYF TGTGCCAGCAGCTTAGGCCGTAGCTCTTACTTT
TRBJ1-1 . . TRBV21-1 CASSKDRRGAPNTEAFF TGTGCCAGCAGCAAAGATAGGAGAGGAGCCCCGAACACTGAAGCTTTCTTT
TRBJ2-2 . . TRBV13 CASSPRGTGELFF TGTGCCAGCAGCCCAAGGGGGACCGGGGAGCTGTTTTTT
TRBJ2-1 . . TRBV11-3 CASSWTLANEQFF TGTGCCAGCAGCTGGACCCTAGCCAATGAGCAGTTCTTC
TRBJ1-5 TRBD1 few TRBV2 CASSAAQGVYQPQHF TGTGCCAGCAGTGCGGCTCAGGGGGTCTATCAGCCCCAGCATTTT
TRBJ2-7 . . TRBV6-5 CASSYGRAYEQYF TGTGCCAGCAGTTACGGCAGGGCGTACGAGCAGTACTTC
TRBJ1-1 . . TRBV28 CASTPPQGLNTEAFF TGTGCCAGCACCCCGCCGCAGGGGCTGAACACTGAAGCTTTCTTT
TRBJ2-1 TRBD2 . TRBV28 CASRTAGAVSYNEQFF TGTGCCAGCAGGACAGCGGGAGCCGTCTCCTACAATGAGCAGTTCTTC
TRBJ2-5 TRBD2 . TRBV7-7 CASSSAGPGGTQYF TGTGCCAGCAGCTCGGCAGGGCCGGGGGGGACCCAGTACTTC
TRBJ1-5 TRBD1 . TRBV5-1 CASSPGTGDSNQPQHF TGCGCCAGCAGCCCAGGGACAGGGGATAGCAATCAGCCCCAGCATTTT
TRBJ2-1 . . TRBV27 CASSSPAAYNEQFF TGTGCCAGCAGTTCTCCGGCAGCTTACAATGAGCAGTTCTTC
TRBJ1-3 . . TRBV7-6 CASSASGRNTIYF TGTGCCAGCAGCGCCTCAGGGAGAAACACCATATATTTT
TRBJ2-7 TRBD1 . TRBV2 CASRGGQGAYEQYF TGTGCCAGCAGGGGGGGACAGGGGGCTTACGAGCAGTACTTC
TRBJ1-2 TRBD1 . TRBV5-6 CASSWRTGVVVNYGYTF TGTGCCAGCAGCTGGAGGACAGGGGTTGTTGTTAACTATGGCTACACCTTC
TRBJ1-5 TRBD1 . TRBV18 CASSSGDRGNQPQHF TGTGCCAGCTCTTCGGGGGACAGGGGCAATCAGCCCCAGCATTTT
TRBJ2-1 TRBD2 . TRBV19 CASSKGLAEALNEQFF TGTGCCAGTAGTAAGGGACTAGCGGAGGCCCTCAATGAGCAGTTCTTC
TRBJ2-4 . . TRBV28 CASREQGGQNIQYF TGTGCCAGCAGGGAACAGGGAGGGCAAAACATTCAGTACTTC
TRBJ1-1 TRBD1 . TRBV4-1 CASSHPGQVRLGSMEAFF TGCGCCAGCAGCCATCCCGGACAGGTTCGGTTGGGTAGCATGGAAGCTTTCTTT
TRBJ1-2 TRBD1 once TRBV28 CASSKPPRGQGNTF TGTGCCAGCAGTAAACCTCCCCGTGGACAGGGAAACACCTTC
TRBJ2-1 TRBD2 . TRBV2 CASSELAGGYEQFF TGTGCCAGCAGTGAACTAGCGGGAGGTTACGAGCAGTTCTTC
TRBJ1-1 TRBD1 . TRBV28 CASSSHQGGNTEAFF TGTGCCAGCAGTTCTCACCAGGGGGGGAACACTGAAGCTTTCTTT
TRBJ1-5 . . TRBV30 CAWSVQGNQPQHF TGTGCCTGGAGTGTACAGGGCAATCAGCCCCAGCATTTT
TRBJ2-5 TRBD2 once TRBV29-1 CSAQPGLGRETQYF TGCAGCGCCCAGCCGGGACTAGGAAGGGAGACCCAGTACTTC
TRBJ1-5 . . TRBV6-1 CASSYMVNQPQHF TGTGCCAGCAGCTACATGGTCAATCAGCCCCAGCATTTT
TRBJ2-7 . . TRBV7-3 CASSPQTYEQYF TGTGCCAGCAGCCCTCAAACCTACGAGCAGTACTTC
TRBJ1-1 TRBD1 . TRBV6-1 CASTLKGQGSTEAFF TGTGCCAGCACCCTTAAGGGACAGGGATCCACTGAAGCTTTCTTT
TRBJ1-5 . once TRBV19 CASSINIFDGKPQHF TGTGCCAGTAGTATCAATATATTCGACGGGAAGCCCCAGCATTTT
TRBJ2-1 . . TRBV4-1 CASRPNDANYNEQFF TGCGCCAGCAGACCAAACGACGCCAACTACAATGAGCAGTTCTTC